This TCR beta chain was sequenced in a study of human T cells and chemical hapten exposure listed by TCRdb under 2021. About the investigation overall: For sensitization, 2% DPC in acetone was applied to a 2 cm by 2 cm area of upper inner arm skin. Blood samples were taken from patients before sensitization (week 0) and at 2, 6 and about 24 weeks after DPC sensitization. Weekly therapeutic DPC doses were additionally applied to the scalp of patients throughout the approximately 24-week study period. The mostly female patient cohort included alopecia areata with under or over 50% scalp involvement, alopecia totalis and alopecia universalis. Peripheral blood TCR repertoire changes were tracked in vivo in alopecia patients during primary and secondary sensitization to the hapten diphenylcyclopropenone (DPC). For TCR sequencing, blood came from 25 to 35 alopecia patients at anywhere from one to four time points (pre-sensitization, 2, 6 and 24 weeks). The libraries were sequenced as a pool, and the TCR yield per sample differed mostly because of small variations in library volumes within the pool. Patch testing on the upper back used Finn chambers containing 0.01% DPC, with scoring done after 6 days according to International Contact Dermatitis Research Group standards. The paper's findings and limits, for the study overall: Patch test score was positively correlated with the number of PT1 expanded TCRs, with significance at thresholds 8, 16 and 32 but not at 4. Expanded TCRs formed significantly more large CDR3 similarity clusters than pre-sensitization or healthy control sets, consistent with antigen-driven responses. No change with DPC sensitization was found in the number of TCRs above 1 in 1000 frequency, and no evidence of global repertoire structure alterations was found. Repeated subsampling changed both the strength of the expansion versus patch-test correlation and the threshold at which that correlation became significant. Because all patients had alopecia, a presumed autoimmune disease, the immune response of the patients might differ from that of healthy individuals.

With regard to this clonotype: The antigen it binds to is not known. No clone much larger than this one lies a single base away; base qualities are absent.

The CDR3 sequence holds 14 residues, the cysteine and phenylalanine included. CDR3 DNA is the only sequence kept; it has 42 bases, read in frame from the first base. The germline V gene sets CDR1 to SNHLY and CDR2 to FYNNEI. The germline ends are 15 bases apart after V is trimmed by 6 bases and J by 6 bases. The time point label on this specimen signifies: pre-sensitization, week 0. What the treatment or condition label conveys for this sample: therapeutic diphenylcyclopropenone sensitization with weekly scalp DPC. At every patch-test visit, the blood draw took place before the patch test was put on. Eligible patients were aged 18 to 70, diagnosed with alopecia, deemed suitable for DPC therapy, and excluded if pregnant. Total RNA was isolated from unfractionated whole blood collected in Tempus Blood RNA tubes. Library preparation used RACE. TCRdb shows the sequencer as NextSeq 500. During library preparation, unique molecular identifiers were attached to individual cDNA molecules so that TCRs could be counted quantitatively and reproducibly. Both TCR alpha and TCR beta chains were sequenced from each blood RNA sample. Concerning the study's data processing: The median number of TCRs per sample was 95,638, ranging from 23,224 to 690,600. The Decombinator software suite was used to annotate the V, J and CDR3 of the TCR reads. For the PS versus PT1 abundance plots, all samples were subsampled to the same number of TCRs (28,000). TCRs were defined as expanded if absent before sensitization and observed at least eight times at the 2-week time point. In TCRdb, the public reads were trimmed at Q25 with fastp and aligned with MiXCR, with productive beta chains retained. Merged by CDR3 protein, the rows form single entries marked with the most common genes and DNA. These V and J calls derive from TCRdb rather than the authors' analysis. This sample gives under 400,000 distinct CDR3 sequences in total; less than 6.5% of them show up just once. Together, the top ten hold about 2.5% of the sample.

Recombination joined TRBV2 with TRBJ1-5; the D gene cannot be resolved reliably. The sequenced sample was whole blood, obtained in connection with sensitization to the hapten diphenylcyclopropenone (DPC). The TCR sequence derives from a woman aged 45 to 65 with alopecia areata. Some clones in this sample may be carry-over from other donors' samples. The CDR3 is CASRPEASGQPQHF. The bases are TGTGCCAGCAGGCCGGAGGCGAGTGGTCAGCCCCAGCATTTT.